This T cell receptor beta chain was retrieved from a study of T cell responses to AZD1222 COVID-19 vaccine. Unmatched junction bases numbered 11, after V lost 5 bases and J lost 1 base. CDR3 length: 15 amino acids. Germline V gives CDR1 SQVTM, CDR2 ANQGSEA. Profiled with immunoSEQ multiplex PCR; TCRdb holds only in-frame clones, not every one. This table has 65,000 to 75,000 clones, 88% appearing once. The material was peripheral blood, obtained 28 days after the second dose of the MenACWY control vaccine. The chain links TRBV29-1 to TRBJ2-7; 7 bases are shared with TRBD2. The TCR was taken from an adult who received the MenACWY meningococcal vaccine as a control. CDR3 region: CSVLKLRGVSYEQYF. Written as DNA, the CDR3 is TGCAGCGTTTTGAAACTCCGGGGGGTTTCCTACGAGCAGTACTTC.